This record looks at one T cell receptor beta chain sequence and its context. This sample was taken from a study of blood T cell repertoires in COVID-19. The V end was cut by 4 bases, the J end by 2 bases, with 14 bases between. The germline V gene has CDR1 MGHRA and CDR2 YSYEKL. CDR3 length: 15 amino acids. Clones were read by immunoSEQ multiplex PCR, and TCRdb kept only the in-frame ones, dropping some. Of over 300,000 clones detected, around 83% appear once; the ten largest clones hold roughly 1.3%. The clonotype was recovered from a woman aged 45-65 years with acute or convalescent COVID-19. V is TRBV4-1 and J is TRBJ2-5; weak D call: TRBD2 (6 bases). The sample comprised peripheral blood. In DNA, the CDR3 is TGCGCCAGCAGCCTGGGGCTAGCGTATCAAGAGACCCAGTACTTC. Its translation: CASSLGLAYQETQYF.